A single T cell receptor (beta chain) is shown here with its context. Its antigen is still unknown. These data are taken from a study of T cell responses to AZD1222 COVID-19 vaccine. Regarding the study as a whole: White British people made up most donors, females outnumbered males, and clonal diversity was possibly underestimated.

The protocol was immunoSEQ multiplex PCR, while the TCRdb copy is restricted to in-frame clones and leaves out a portion. The table has around 170,000 clones, under 95% seen once. This CDR3 contains 11 residues. V was clipped by 6 bases and J by 0 bases, with 6 bases between them. Germline V gene data show CDR1 as SQVTM and CDR2 as ANQGSEA. The starting material was peripheral blood, obtained on day 0 of AZD1222 vaccination. The receptor's source is an adult in good health. The chain recombines TRBV29-1 with TRBJ2-7; D gene uncertain. CDR3: CSVRSSYEQYF. The CDR3 bases are TGCAGCGTCAGGAGCTCCTACGAGCAGTACTTC.